This T cell receptor beta chain appears in the sequencing data of a study of neurological immune-mediated disorders. 5'RACE with 10-nucleotide random UMIs generated the cDNA. Over 200 million TCR-beta sequences, together covering 15-18 subjects, were produced by every individual sequencing run that was carried out. TCRdb reprocessed the 5' RACE reads via MiXCR and lists one record per CDR3 protein. The table shows 50,000 to 55,000 distinct CDR3 sequences, with about 4.1% occurring only once. This clonotype came up many times. Germline V gene sequence: CDR1 DFQATT, CDR2 SNEGSKA (reference sequence). This CDR3 region has 14 residues. Trimming stripped 4 bases from V and 4 bases from J, with 15 bases between.

This receptor was obtained from a man between 60 and 75 years old with multiple sclerosis. The rearrangement links TRBV20-1 to TRBJ2-3; a possible D gene is TRBD1 (6 bases). The sample comprised PBMCs. The chain's CDR3 is CSANRDVKADTQYF. DNA for the CDR3: TGCAGTGCTAACAGGGACGTGAAAGCAGATACGCAGTATTTT.